These 26 T cell receptor beta chains were all obtained from the same sample, sequenced in a study of shared clonotypes between healthy human individuals. The method was immunoSEQ multiplex PCR; TCRdb's version includes in-frame clones alone and lacks a portion of them. This sample has 2 million to 2.5 million clones, with about 94% found just once. Sequences were obtained from naive CD4+ T cells sorted from blood. The subset was: CD45RA+ positively selected. The receptors were sampled from a man younger than 30 in good health.

The count of this clone is one. The sample holds other DNA sequences that translate to the same CDR3. The chain carries TRBV7-3 and TRBJ2-2; D is unresolved. The germline V and J ends were trimmed by 5 bases and 2 bases, with 3 bases remaining between them. The CDR3 extends over 12 amino acids. Germline V gene sequence: CDR1 SGHTA, CDR2 FQGTGA. The CDR3 DNA sequence: TGTGCCAGCAGCAGAAACACCGGGGAGCTGTTTTTT. The encoded protein is CASSRNTGELFF.

V and J are TRBV27 and TRBJ2-1; D possibly matches TRBD1 or TRBD2 (5 bases each). Germline-derived CDR1 and CDR2 are MNHEY and SMNVEV (reference sequence). V was cut by 8 bases and J by 6 bases, with 20 bases left in between. CDR3 length: 15 residues. CDR3 sequence reads: CASFPYRAGSNEQFF. CDR3 DNA sequence: TGTGCCAGCTTCCCCTATCGGGCAGGGAGCAATGAGCAGTTCTTC.

The genes are TRBV7-9 and TRBJ1-1; D ambiguous. This CDR3 comprises 14 residues. V was trimmed by 5 bases and J by 8 bases, leaving 18 bases between them. The germline V gene has CDR1 SEHNR and CDR2 FQNEAQ (reference sequence). CDR3 loop: CASSPRSGSAEAFF. CDR3 DNA: TGTGCCAGCAGCCCCCGGTCTGGATCCGCCGAAGCTTTCTTT.

Comment on this clone: The sample holds other DNA sequences that translate to the same CDR3. The chain carries TRBV5-1 and TRBJ2-7, with 9 bases fitting TRBD1. CDR3 length: 14 residues. V was clipped by 3 bases and J by 3 bases; unmatched bases: 4. Germline-derived CDR1 and CDR2 are SGHRS and YFSETQ. In DNA, the CDR3 is TGCGCCAGCAGCTGGGGACAGGGAGTCTACGAGCAGTACTTC. Its translation is CASSWGQGVYEQYF.

The rearrangement links TRBV6-1 to TRBJ1-5; TRBD1 might be the D (5 bases). Trimming removed 6 bases from V and 5 bases from J, with 8 bases in between. In germline, CDR1 is MNHNS, CDR2 SASEGT. This CDR3 spans 12 amino acids. In DNA, the CDR3 is TGTGCCAGCAGGGCGGGGGATCAGCCCCAGCATTTT. Protein product: CASRAGDQPQHF.

The chain recombines TRBV7-9 with TRBJ2-1; D gene uncertain. The ends were cut back, 1 base at V and 5 bases at J, with 9 bases in the middle. Germline CDR1 is SEHNR and CDR2 is FQNEAQ (reference sequence). The CDR3 runs 14 residues. Here the CDR3 reads CASSLVGANNEQFF. The CDR3 nucleotides read TGTGCCAGCAGCTTAGTAGGAGCTAACAATGAGCAGTTCTTC.

The CDR3, as DNA: TGTGCCAGCAGCTTAGTGGGGGACAGCTATAGGGGCTACACCTTC. Its translation is CASSLVGDSYRGYTF. The J gene is TRBJ1-2, the V gene TRBV7-9, with TRBD1 matching over 7 bases. Trimming cost V 1 base and J 8 bases; bases outside gene matches: 10. Germline CDR1 and CDR2: SEHNR and FQNEAQ (reference sequence). The CDR3 totals 15 residues.

The chain recombines TRBV5-1 with TRBJ2-2; TRBD1 agrees at 8 bases. Germline V CDR1 and CDR2: SGHRS, YFSETQ. Losses at the gene ends were 4 bases for V and 6 bases for J; bases not matched to a gene: 8. The CDR3 extends over 15 amino acids. CDR3: CASSKDRERAGELFF. The CDR3 nucleotides read TGCGCCAGCAGCAAGGACAGGGAAAGGGCCGGGGAGCTGTTTTTT.

The chain employs TRBV7-9 and TRBJ1-1; D possibly corresponds to TRBD1 (5 bases). The V gene's germline CDR1 is SEHNR and CDR2 FQNEAQ (reference sequence). V was trimmed by 5 bases and J by 5 bases, leaving 15 bases between them. CDR3 size: 14 residues. CDR3 sequence: CASSPEVGGTEAFF. DNA for the CDR3: TGTGCCAGCAGCCCAGAGGTCGGGGGGACTGAAGCTTTCTTT.

The chain links TRBV28 to TRBJ2-1; TRBD1 is a possible D gene (5 bases). The CDR3 has 15 residues. Per germline, CDR1 MDHEN and CDR2 SYDVKM. The germline V and J ends were trimmed by 1 base and 2 bases, with 9 bases remaining between them. The CDR3 spells CASSLSGRTYNEQFF. DNA for the CDR3: TGTGCCAGCAGTTTATCAGGGCGCACCTACAATGAGCAGTTCTTC.

For this clone: The same CDR3 also results from other DNA sequences found in this sample. The chain couples TRBV18 to TRBJ1-5; 7 bases align to TRBD1. Per the germline V gene, CDR1 is KGHSH and CDR2 is LQKENI. The CDR3 consists of 14 residues. V gave up 6 bases and J gave up 2 bases; unmatched junction bases: 4. The CDR3 region has the DNA TGTGCCAGCTCGCCCACAGGGGGCAATCAGCCCCAGCATTTT. Its translation is CASSPTGGNQPQHF.

The V and J genes are TRBV13 and TRBJ1-5, with 7 bases identical to TRBD1. Germline CDR1 PRHDT, CDR2 FYEKMQ (reference sequence). V trimming: 7 bases; J trimming: 1 base; junction bases outside the gene matches: 4. The CDR3 is 14 residues long. DNA for the CDR3: TGTGCCAGCAATCAGGGGGGAAGCAATCAGCCCCAGCATTTT. Translated, it gives CASNQGGSNQPQHF.

This sequence joins TRBV30 and TRBJ1-2; a possible D gene is TRBD1 (5 bases). Deletions cut 1 base from V and 3 bases from J, with 9 bases between. The germline gives CDR1 GTSNPN, CDR2 SVGIG (reference sequence). The CDR3 sequence is 13 residues long. CDR3 nucleotides: TGTGCCTGGAGTGCAGGGCAGGACTATGGCTACACCTTC. It specifies CAWSAGQDYGYTF.

This chain uses TRBV19 with TRBJ2-2; TRBD2 aligns across 12 bases. V was clipped by 7 bases and J by 6 bases; unmatched bases: 9. CDR3 size: 16 residues. Looked up from germline, CDR1 is LNHDA and CDR2 is SQIVND (reference sequence). CDR3 coding DNA: TGTGCCAGTACGACTAGCGGGAGCTTGTTGGCCGGGGAGCTGTTTTTT. Translation: CASTTSGSLLAGELFF.

This clone was recorded only once. The V call is TRBV29-1, the J call TRBJ2-5; D ambiguous. V lost 6 bases, J lost 5 bases, and 16 bases lay in between. The CDR3 loop spans 13 amino acids. CDR1 is SQVTM, CDR2 ANQGSEA, per germline. The CDR3 coding sequence is TGCAGCGTCAAAGGCACGGCTCTGGAGACCCAGTACTTC. Translated, it gives CSVKGTALETQYF.

The V and J genes are TRBV6-1 and TRBJ2-7; 12 positions agree with TRBD2. The CDR3 has 19 residues. The J segment lost 3 bases and the V segment lost 3 bases, leaving 15 bases of the junction unmatched. Looked up from germline, CDR1 is MNHNS and CDR2 is SASEGT. The CDR3 here is CASSDFLAGGARIHYEQYF. CDR3 DNA sequence: TGTGCCAGCAGTGACTTTCTAGCGGGGGGGGCCAGAATCCACTACGAGCAGTACTTC.

The rearrangement uses TRBV2 and TRBJ1-1; weak D call: TRBD1 (5 bases). Trimming removed 2 bases from V and 5 bases from J, with 12 bases in between. In germline, CDR1 is SNHLY, CDR2 FYNNEI. The CDR3 is made up of 14 amino acids. The CDR3 reads CASSEFKGRTEAFF. The CDR3 nucleotides are TGTGCCAGCAGTGAATTTAAGGGACGGACTGAAGCTTTCTTT. The variable domain in full, with the rest retrieved from reference TRBV2 and TRBJ1-1, is EPEVTQTPSHQVTQMGQEVILRCVPISNHLYFYWYRQILGQKVEFLVSFYNNEISEKSEIFDDQFSVERPDGSNFTLKIRSTKLEDSAMYFCASSEFKGRTEAFFGQGTRLTVV.

In DNA form, the CDR3 reads TGCGCCAGCAGACTAGCGGCCTTTTCCACAGATACGCAGTATTTT. Translated: CASRLAAFSTDTQYF. The rearrangement joins TRBV4-1 to TRBJ2-3; 8 nucleotides agree with TRBD2. CDR1 MGHRA and CDR2 YSYEKL come from the germline V gene. The CDR3 extends over 15 amino acids. The ends lost 6 bases at V and 2 bases at J; junction bases unmatched: 7.

This chain links TRBV19 with TRBJ1-3; 9 bases fit TRBD1. The CDR3 sequence is 16 residues long. Germline V gives CDR1 LNHDA, CDR2 SQIVND (reference sequence). Trimming removed 5 bases from V and 5 bases from J; junction bases left unmatched: 10. CDR3 amino acids: CASSARDRVVRNTIYF. DNA for the CDR3: TGTGCCAGTAGTGCTCGGGACAGGGTGGTGAGAAACACCATATATTTT.

V is TRBV27 and J is TRBJ2-3, with TRBD1 as a possible D gene (6 bases). The CDR3 totals 18 residues. V was clipped by 5 bases and J by 4 bases, with 25 bases between them. The V gene's germline CDR1 is MNHEY and CDR2 SMNVEV (reference sequence). This CDR3 is CASSRTRVDRFRADTQYF. The DNA for the CDR3 is TGTGCCAGCAGTCGTACAAGGGTAGACAGGTTTAGGGCAGATACGCAGTATTTT.

This clone came up once. DNA of the CDR3: TGCGCCAGCAGCCTCGGGACGGTGAACACCGGGGAGCTGTTTTTT. This sequence encodes CASSLGTVNTGELFF. The chain couples TRBV5-1 to TRBJ2-2; perhaps D is TRBD1 or TRBD2 (5 bases each). Trimming took 4 bases from V and 1 from J, leaving 11 bases between them. The CDR3 runs 15 residues. The V gene's germline CDR1 is SGHRS and CDR2 YFSETQ.

The chain links TRBV9 to TRBJ1-3; possible D gene TRBD1, 5 bases. Germline-derived CDR1 and CDR2 are SGDLS and YYNGEE. V was cut by 4 bases and J by 0 bases, with 14 bases left in between. The CDR3 has 16 amino acids. The CDR3 nucleotides read TGTGCCAGCAGCCCTCTGAGTGGGGCCTCTGGAAACACCATATATTTT. Translated: CASSPLSGASGNTIYF. The whole variable domain, remainder taken from reference TRBV9 and TRBJ1-3, is DSGVTQTPKHLITATGQRVTLRCSPRSGDLSVYWYQQSLDQGLQFLIQYYNGEERAKGNILERFSAQQFPDLHSELNLSSLELGDSALYFCASSPLSGASGNTIYFGEGSWLTVV.

This clone has just one count. The rearrangement joins TRBV4-1 to TRBJ2-5; 8 nucleotides align to TRBD2. J lost 1 base, V lost 1 base, and 5 bases had no gene match. The CDR3 length is 16 residues. The germline gives CDR1 MGHRA, CDR2 YSYEKL. Here the CDR3 DNA reads TGCGCCAGCAGCCAAGCAGCGGGAGTGGGCCAAGAGACCCAGTACTTC. Translated: CASSQAAGVGQETQYF.

The J gene is TRBJ2-3, the V gene TRBV5-1; 15 bases match TRBD2. The germline CDR1 and CDR2 sequences are SGHRS and YFSETQ. V was clipped by 0 bases and J by 4 bases; unmatched bases: 0. The CDR3 is made up of 16 amino acids. This CDR3 reads CASSLGTSGRADTQYF. In DNA, the CDR3 is TGCGCCAGCAGCTTGGGGACTAGCGGGAGGGCAGATACGCAGTATTTT.

The chain couples TRBV4-3 to TRBJ2-1; either TRBD1 or TRBD2 may fit D (5 bases each). Germline values: CDR1 LGHNA, CDR2 YSLEER. Trimming took off 5 bases at V and 0 bases at J, with 14 bases between the two ends. The CDR3 extends over 16 amino acids. CDR3 sequence reads: CASSWDGKSSYNEQFF. The CDR3 region has the DNA TGCGCCAGCAGCTGGGACGGGAAAAGCTCCTACAATGAGCAGTTCTTC.

This clone occurred once. V is TRBV18 and J is TRBJ2-2; D not resolved. The length of the CDR3 is 16 residues. Germline V gives CDR1 KGHSH, CDR2 LQKENI. V was pared by 2 bases and J by 1 base, with 11 bases between. The CDR3 is CASSPFFQVNTGELFF. The CDR3 coding sequence is TGTGCCAGCTCACCATTTTTCCAGGTGAACACCGGGGAGCTGTTTTTT. The entire variable domain, with the rest obtained from reference TRBV18 and TRBJ2-2, is as follows: NAGVMQNPRHLVRRRGQEARLRCSPMKGHSHVYWYRQLPEEGLKFMVYLQKENIIDESGMPKERFSAEFPKEGPSILRIQQVVRGDSAAYFCASSPFFQVNTGELFFGEGSRLTVL.